This TCR beta chain is from a study of Ad26.COV2.S vaccination and SARS-CoV-2 variants. Whole-study context: A COV1001 Ad26.COV2.S trial-arm participant provided the sample. Ad26.COV2.S shots went into the muscle once or twice, 56 days apart.

A remark on this clone: Antigen unknown.

Study outcomes and limitations: Analyses of TCR breadth and depth may have underestimated total T cell responses.

Treatment here: roughly 20 received Ad26.COV2.S at low or high dose, single or two shots; 5 received placebo; per-sample allocation not given. Material that was analyzed had been drawn on day 63 after the first vaccine or placebo injection. Donation came from an adult in Boston who was aged 18-55 years. Looked up from germline, CDR1 is SGHKS and CDR2 is YYEKEE (reference sequence). Trimming took 3 bases from V and 5 from J, leaving 17 bases between them. The CDR3 totals 15 residues. Assay used: immunoSEQ multiplex PCR; TCRdb lists only in-frame clones, some missing. The sample holds hundreds of thousands of clones; 88% are singletons and the top ten take 6.4%.

Sequencing used peripheral blood, obtained in a trial of Ad26.COV2.S vaccine versus placebo. The genes are TRBV5-5 and TRBJ1-1; D gene unclear. The source of this sequence is a person between 18 and 60 years old who received the Ad26.COV2.S COVID-19 vaccine or a placebo. CDR3: CASSSHPLLGTEAFF. CDR3 nucleotides: TGTGCCAGCAGCTCCCACCCCTTACTGGGAACTGAAGCTTTCTTT.